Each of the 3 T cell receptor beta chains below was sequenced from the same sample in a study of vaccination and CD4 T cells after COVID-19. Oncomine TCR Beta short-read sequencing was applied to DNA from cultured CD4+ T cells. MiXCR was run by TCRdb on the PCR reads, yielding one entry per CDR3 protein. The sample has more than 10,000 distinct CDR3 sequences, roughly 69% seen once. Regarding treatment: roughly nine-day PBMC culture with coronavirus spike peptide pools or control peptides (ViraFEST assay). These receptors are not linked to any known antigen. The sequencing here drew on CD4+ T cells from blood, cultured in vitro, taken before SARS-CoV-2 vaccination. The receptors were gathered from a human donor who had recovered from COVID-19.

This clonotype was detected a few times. The CDR3 spells CSALRTVRTRPYNSPLHF. The CDR3 region has the DNA TGCAGTGCACTTCGGACAGTCCGAACCCGACCTTATAATTCACCCCTCCACTTT. This chain links TRBV20-1 with TRBJ1-6, with D perhaps matching TRBD1 (6 bases). Deletions cut 6 bases from V and 4 bases from J, with 25 bases between. CDR1 and CDR2 from the germline V gene are DFQATT and SNEGSKA (reference sequence). This CDR3 is 18 amino acids long.

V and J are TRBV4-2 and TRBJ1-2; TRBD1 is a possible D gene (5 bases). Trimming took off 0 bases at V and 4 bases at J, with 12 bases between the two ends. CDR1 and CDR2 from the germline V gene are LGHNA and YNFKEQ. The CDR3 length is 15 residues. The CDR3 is CASSQDRREPYGYTF. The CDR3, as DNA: TGTGCCAGCAGCCAAGACCGCAGGGAGCCCTATGGCTACACCTTC.

The CDR3 bases are TGCGCCAGCAGCTTGGAAGGGTTTGGTGGCTACACCTTC. Amino acid sequence: CASSLEGFGGYTF. V and J are TRBV5-1 and TRBJ1-2; no firm D call. The germline V gene encodes CDR1 SGHRS and CDR2 YFSETQ. This CDR3 contains 13 residues. The V and J ends lost 0 bases and 7 bases respectively, with 10 bases between them.